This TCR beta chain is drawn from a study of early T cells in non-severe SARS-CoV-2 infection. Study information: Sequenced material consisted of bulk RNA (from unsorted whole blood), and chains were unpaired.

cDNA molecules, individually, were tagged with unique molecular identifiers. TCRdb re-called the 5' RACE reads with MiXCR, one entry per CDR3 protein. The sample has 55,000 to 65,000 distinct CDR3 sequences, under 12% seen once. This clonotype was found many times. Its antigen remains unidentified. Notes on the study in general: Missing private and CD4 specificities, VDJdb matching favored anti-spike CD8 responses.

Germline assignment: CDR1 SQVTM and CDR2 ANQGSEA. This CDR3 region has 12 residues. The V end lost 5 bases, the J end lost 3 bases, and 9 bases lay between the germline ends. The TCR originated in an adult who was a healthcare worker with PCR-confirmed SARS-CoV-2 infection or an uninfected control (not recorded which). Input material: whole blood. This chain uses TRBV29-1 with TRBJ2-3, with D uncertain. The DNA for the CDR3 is TGCAGCGTTCCGGGTACAACAGATACGCAGTATTTT. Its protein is CSVPGTTDTQYF.